This passage covers 32 T cell receptor beta chains from one sample sequenced in a study of shared clonotypes between healthy human individuals. CD45RO-negative, CCR7-positively selected cells formed the naive CD8 fraction, excluding terminally differentiated effector memory CD45RA+ cells. The protocol was immunoSEQ multiplex PCR, while the TCRdb copy is restricted to in-frame clones and leaves out a portion. The sample has nearly 600,000 clones; around 95% are singletons. Sequencing was carried out using naive CD8+ T cells sorted from blood. These receptors were obtained from a young woman in good health.

This chain links TRBV9 with TRBJ2-7; D possibly corresponds to TRBD2 (6 bases). Between the trimmed V and J ends, which lost 5 bases and 2 bases, there was a span of 14 bases. Germline-derived CDR1 and CDR2 are SGDLS and YYNGEE. There are 14 residues in the CDR3. This CDR3 is CASRPGLGAYEQYF. CDR3 coding DNA: TGTGCCAGCAGACCGGGACTTGGGGCCTACGAGCAGTACTTC.

The gene calls are TRBV27 and TRBJ2-6; D uncertain. The germline V and J ends were trimmed by 3 bases and 2 bases, with 5 bases remaining between them. Per germline, CDR1 MNHEY and CDR2 SMNVEV (reference sequence). The CDR3 has 14 amino acids. The CDR3 loop reads CASSFFPGANVLTF. DNA of the CDR3: TGTGCCAGCAGTTTTTTTCCTGGGGCCAACGTCCTGACTTTC. Full variable domain (rest looked up from reference TRBV27 and TRBJ2-6): EAQVTQNPRYLITVTGKKLTVTCSQNMNHEYMSWYRQDPGLGLRQIYYSMNVEVTDKGDVPEGYKVSRKEKRNFPLILESPSPNQTSLYFCASSFFPGANVLTFGAGSRLTVL.

The chain employs TRBV9 and TRBJ2-1; D is unresolved. Trimming took 0 bases from V and 7 from J, leaving 8 bases between them. Germline CDR1 is SGDLS and CDR2 is YYNGEE. CDR3 length: 13 amino acids. The CDR3 protein is CASSVEGVNEQFF. CDR3 nucleotides: TGTGCCAGCAGCGTAGAAGGAGTTAATGAGCAGTTCTTC.

This chain connects TRBV28 to TRBJ2-7, with TRBD2 as a possible D gene (6 bases). CDR3 size: 13 residues. The germline CDR1 and CDR2 sequences are MDHEN and SYDVKM. Trimming shortened V by 3 bases and J by 3 bases, and 9 bases separated the two germline ends. The CDR3 loop is CASSFGAGYEQYF. The DNA of the CDR3 is TGTGCCAGCAGTTTTGGAGCGGGCTACGAGCAGTACTTC.

This rearrangement joins TRBV27 to TRBJ1-2; 8 nucleotides line up with TRBD1. There are 20 residues in the CDR3. Germline V gene lookup returns CDR1 MNHEY and CDR2 SMNVEV (reference sequence). V was clipped by 5 bases and J by 3 bases; unmatched bases: 23. CDR3 sequence (DNA): TGTGCCAGCAGTGCGGGCCCTTTGAAAGCGAAAGGACAGGGCCACTATGGCTACACCTTC. This sequence encodes CASSAGPLKAKGQGHYGYTF.

The chain couples TRBV29-1 to TRBJ1-1; D remains unclear. This CDR3 region has 13 residues. Trimming pared 3 bases from V and 0 bases from J, leaving 8 bases between. CDR1 and CDR2 from the germline V gene are SQVTM and ANQGSEA. CDR3 sequence (DNA): TGCAGCGTTGAGGGCAGATTGAACACTGAAGCTTTCTTT. Its translation is CSVEGRLNTEAFF.

V is TRBV7-9 and J is TRBJ1-2; D possibly corresponds to TRBD1 (6 bases). The CDR3 contains 15 residues. Germline V gives CDR1 SEHNR, CDR2 FQNEAQ (reference sequence). V was pared by 5 bases and J by 2 bases, with 15 bases between. Here the CDR3 reads CASSGGQGMNYGYTF. The DNA for the CDR3 is TGTGCCAGCAGCGGGGGGCAGGGTATGAACTATGGCTACACCTTC.

The chain has TRBV6-5 and TRBJ1-1; tentative D call: TRBD1 (5 bases). Deletions cut 6 bases from V and 4 bases from J, with 18 bases between. This CDR3 region has 15 residues. Per the germline V gene, CDR1 is MNHEY and CDR2 is SVGAGI. As DNA, the CDR3 is TGTGCCAGCAGCTACACCTTGAGGGACGGCACTGAAGCTTTCTTT. Translation gives CASSYTLRDGTEAFF.

The chain is built from TRBV28 and TRBJ2-7; weak D call: TRBD1 (6 bases). Germline assignment: CDR1 MDHEN and CDR2 SYDVKM. V lost 6 bases, J lost 4 bases, and 13 bases lay in between. The CDR3 is 13 amino acids. The CDR3 DNA follows: TGTGCCAGCAGGGAATCCAGGGGATACGAGCAGTACTTC. It translates to CASRESRGYEQYF.

J is TRBJ1-5 and V is TRBV25-1; no clear D gene. The length of the CDR3 is 15 residues. The V gene lost 3 bases and the J gene lost 2 bases, with 11 bases spanning the gap. The V gene's germline CDR1 is MGHDK and CDR2 SYGVNS. DNA for the CDR3: TGTGCCAGCAGTGAGGCCTCGCTGGGCAATCAGCCCCAGCATTTT. Its translation: CASSEASLGNQPQHF.

The gene calls are TRBV11-3 and TRBJ2-1; weak D call: TRBD2 (5 bases). Per the germline V gene, CDR1 is SGHNT and CDR2 is YENEEA. The CDR3 runs 15 residues. Trimming removed 0 bases at V and 2 bases at J, with 8 bases between. The CDR3 sequence is CASSLEDSTYNEQFF. CDR3 nucleotides: TGTGCCAGCAGCTTAGAGGACTCTACCTACAATGAGCAGTTCTTC.

The gene calls are TRBV27 and TRBJ1-1; unclear D gene. Germline V lookup: CDR1 MNHEY, CDR2 SMNVEV (reference sequence). Trimming left V 8 bases short and J 5 bases short, with 9 bases between. This CDR3 spans 11 amino acids. CDR3 sequence (DNA): TGTGCCAGCCTTCACGGGACTGAAGCTTTCTTT. The encoded protein is CASLHGTEAFF.

The chain uses TRBV27 and TRBJ2-1, with 10 bases that match TRBD2. J gave up 5 bases and V 4 bases, and 5 bases lay outside the gene matches. Looked up from germline, CDR1 is MNHEY and CDR2 is SMNVEV (reference sequence). The CDR3 loop spans 15 amino acids. CDR3 in DNA: TGTGCCAGCAGTTCCTTAGCGGGAGGTCACAATGAGCAGTTCTTC. Translated: CASSSLAGGHNEQFF.

The J gene is TRBJ1-6, the V gene TRBV5-8; no clear D. Germline assignment: CDR1 SGHTS and CDR2 YDEGEE. This CDR3 region has 14 residues. V was pared by 4 bases and J by 9 bases, with 14 bases between. The CDR3 reads CASSGSGVSSPLHF. Here the CDR3 DNA reads TGTGCCAGCAGCGGAAGTGGGGTTAGTTCACCCCTCCACTTT.

The gene calls are TRBV19 and TRBJ2-7, with D possibly matching TRBD1 (5 bases). Germline V CDR1 and CDR2: LNHDA, SQIVND (reference sequence). The ends were cut back, 6 bases at V and 5 bases at J, with 17 bases in the middle. This CDR3 region has 14 residues. CDR3 region: CASSYDREVHEQYF. The CDR3 coding sequence is TGTGCCAGTAGCTACGACAGAGAAGTCCACGAGCAGTACTTC.

This clone has just a few counts. V and J are TRBV4-1 and TRBJ1-1; D is undetermined. Germline V lookup: CDR1 MGHRA, CDR2 YSYEKL. The germline V and J ends were trimmed by 4 bases and 4 bases, with 10 bases remaining between them. This CDR3 contains 13 residues. CDR3 amino acids: CASSLVRATEAFF. CDR3 sequence (DNA): TGCGCCAGCAGCCTAGTAAGGGCCACTGAAGCTTTCTTT.

V and J are TRBV2 and TRBJ2-3, with D hard to call. CDR1 and CDR2 (germline): SNHLY, FYNNEI. CDR3 length: 12 amino acids. Trimming took off 10 bases at V and 4 bases at J, with 12 bases between the two ends. The CDR3 bases are TGTGCCACCCCTGCAGGATCAGATACGCAGTATTTT. It codes for CATPAGSDTQYF.

This clone has just one count. The V gene is TRBV19, the J gene TRBJ1-5, with 8 nucleotides matching TRBD1. This CDR3 comprises 15 residues. Germline lookup yields CDR1 LNHDA and CDR2 SQIVND (reference sequence). Trimming removed 5 bases from V and 0 bases from J; junction bases left unmatched: 3. The CDR3 bases are TGTGCCAGTAGTCAGGGGGCTCATAGCAATCAGCCCCAGCATTTT. Translating gives CASSQGAHSNQPQHF.

This chain connects TRBV19 to TRBJ2-5; a possible D gene is TRBD1 (5 bases). Matching the DNA end better, TRBJ2-7 makes the J call doubtful. CDR1 and CDR2 (germline): LNHDA, SQIVND (reference sequence). This CDR3 is 14 amino acids long. In nucleotides, the CDR3 is TGTGCCAGTAGTGCAGGGCTTACCACCTACGAGCAGTACTTC. Translated, it gives CASSAGLTTYEQYF.

The chain uses TRBV5-6 and TRBJ2-7; 9 bases fit TRBD2. The germline V gene has CDR1 SGHDT and CDR2 YYEEEE. This CDR3 has 18 amino acids. Trimming removed 3 bases from V and 2 bases from J; junction bases left unmatched: 15. The CDR3 protein is CASSSGRPLAGKPYEQYF. The CDR3 DNA sequence: TGTGCCAGCAGCTCCGGACGTCCGCTAGCGGGAAAACCCTACGAGCAGTACTTC. The whole variable domain, remainder taken from reference TRBV5-6 and TRBJ2-7, is DAGVTQSPTHLIKTRGQQVTLRCSPKSGHDTVSWYQQALGQGPQFIFQYYEEEERQRGNFPDRFSGHQFPNYSSELNVNALLLGDSALYLCASSSGRPLAGKPYEQYFGPGTRLTVT.

The J gene is TRBJ2-5, the V gene TRBV5-4, with D possibly being TRBD2 (6 bases). Trimming left V 7 bases short and J 9 bases short, with 13 bases between. The CDR3 is 11 amino acids. Germline loops: CDR1 SGHNT, CDR2 YYREEE (reference sequence). This CDR3 reads CASGTSTAQYF. The DNA for the CDR3 is TGTGCCAGCGGGACTTCCACGGCCCAGTACTTC.

The chain recombines TRBV28 with TRBJ1-4; a possible D gene is TRBD1 (5 bases). This CDR3 is 13 amino acids long. Germline CDR1 reads MDHEN; CDR2 reads SYDVKM. V was shortened by 4 bases and J by 7 bases, with 10 bases between the two germline ends. In nucleotides, the CDR3 is TGTGCCAGCAGTTCTCAGGGAGGTGAAAAACTGTTTTTT. This sequence encodes CASSSQGGEKLFF.

This clone has only one observation. The genes are TRBV21-1 and TRBJ2-2; the table's D call of TRBD2 was not tested on the DNA. TRBV21-1 is marked as a pseudogene. The CDR3 totals 15 residues. DNA of the CDR3: TGTGCCAGCAGCCCAGCGCGGGAGGGGCCCGGGGAGCTGTTTTTT. Protein product: CASSPAREGPGELFF.

V and J are TRBV5-1 and TRBJ2-5; 7 bases line up with TRBD2. The CDR3 spans 17 residues. Per the germline V gene, CDR1 is SGHRS and CDR2 is YFSETQ. Trimming took 3 bases from V and 4 from J; bases not matched to a gene: 15. The CDR3 loop is CASSWREVAGVLETQYF. Here the CDR3 DNA reads TGCGCCAGCAGCTGGAGGGAAGTTGCGGGAGTTCTAGAGACCCAGTACTTC.

This clone appeared once. This chain connects TRBV7-8 to TRBJ1-3; no definite D call. Looked up from germline, CDR1 is SGHVS and CDR2 is FQNEAQ. V was shortened by 0 bases and J by 0 bases, with 12 bases between the two germline ends. There are 17 residues in the CDR3. This chain's CDR3 is CASSLAVSSSSGNTIYF. In DNA form, the CDR3 reads TGTGCCAGCAGCTTAGCGGTCAGTTCGAGCTCTGGAAACACCATATATTTT.

The genes are TRBV6-5 and TRBJ2-1; D gene ambiguous. Trimming took 0 bases from V and 8 from J, leaving 11 bases between them. The CDR3 runs 14 residues. The germline gives CDR1 MNHEY, CDR2 SVGAGI. CDR3: CASSYSPENYEQFF. The DNA for the CDR3 is TGTGCCAGCAGTTACTCTCCCGAGAACTATGAGCAGTTCTTC.

The chain recombines TRBV28 with TRBJ2-7, with 7 bases matching TRBD1. CDR1 and CDR2 from the germline V gene are MDHEN and SYDVKM. The length of the CDR3 is 17 residues. With V trimmed by 5 bases and J by 6 bases, 19 bases remained unmatched. The CDR3: CASSPITQDRDWGEQYF. CDR3 in DNA: TGTGCCAGCAGTCCTATAACTCAAGACAGGGATTGGGGCGAGCAGTACTTC.

This sequence joins TRBV30 and TRBJ2-5; no firm D call. Near its end, the DNA agrees better with TRBJ2-7, so the J call may be wrong. The CDR3 contains 13 residues. Per germline, CDR1 GTSNPN and CDR2 SVGIG (reference sequence). The CDR3 loop reads CAWGLGYSYEQYF. As DNA, the CDR3 is TGTGCCTGGGGATTGGGTTACTCCTACGAGCAGTACTTC.

This chain uses TRBV28 with TRBJ1-2; unclear D gene. CDR1 and CDR2 (germline): MDHEN, SYDVKM. The CDR3 extends over 14 amino acids. The V end was cut by 2 bases, the J end by 6 bases, with 13 bases between. This chain's CDR3 is CASSLSAGLNGYTF. CDR3 DNA: TGTGCCAGCAGTTTAAGCGCAGGTCTAAATGGCTACACCTTC.

The V gene is TRBV14, the J gene TRBJ2-2, with D unclear. The CDR3 consists of 14 residues. The germline V and J ends were trimmed by 0 bases and 1 base, with 3 bases remaining between them. Germline V gene sequence: CDR1 SGHDN, CDR2 FVKESK. CDR3 sequence: CASSQDGNTGELFF. The CDR3 DNA reads TGTGCCAGCAGCCAAGATGGGAACACCGGGGAGCTGTTTTTT.

The gene calls are TRBV7-2 and TRBJ2-7; D uncertain. Trimming cost V 1 base and J 3 bases, with 10 bases left between them. This CDR3 has 14 residues. The germline V gene has CDR1 SGHTA and CDR2 FQGNSA. The CDR3 sequence: CASSLEGPNYEQYF. As DNA, the CDR3 is TGTGCCAGCAGCTTAGAGGGTCCGAACTACGAGCAGTACTTC.

The V call is TRBV13, the J call TRBJ1-1; D call uncertain. CDR3 length: 13 amino acids. V was trimmed by 2 bases and J by 0 bases, leaving 4 bases between them. Germline V gene sequence: CDR1 PRHDT, CDR2 FYEKMQ (reference sequence). The CDR3 sequence is CASSLNLNTEAFF. The CDR3 bases are TGTGCCAGCAGCTTAAACCTGAACACTGAAGCTTTCTTT.